The 24 T cell receptor beta chains reported below all come from one sample, sequenced in a study of T cell changes during pregnancy in multiple sclerosis. Data came from immunoSEQ multiplex PCR; TCRdb stores just in-frame clones and leaves some out. Counted here are 65,000 to 85,000 clones, more than 80% occurring once; the ten biggest clones make up roughly 0.21%. Sequencing was performed on CD4+ T cells from peripheral blood mononuclear cells, taken before pregnancy. These receptors all come from a female donor with multiple sclerosis, enrolled in a pregnancy study.

The V call is TRBV20-1, the J call TRBJ1-2; the D gene is possibly TRBD1 (5 bases). Germline assignment: CDR1 DFQATT and CDR2 SNEGSKA (reference sequence). Trimming cost V 5 bases and J 6 bases, with 7 bases left between them. CDR3 size: 10 residues. As DNA, the CDR3 is TGCAGTGCTGCACAGGATGGCTACACCTTC. It yields the protein CSAAQDGYTF.

This chain uses TRBV18 with TRBJ2-7; tentatively, D is TRBD1 (6 bases). The CDR3 runs to 15 residues. V was pared by 4 bases and J by 2 bases, with 15 bases between. CDR1 and CDR2 (germline): KGHSH, LQKENI. Here the CDR3 DNA reads TGTGCCAGCTCACTATCGACAGGACCAACCTACGAGCAGTACTTC. This encodes CASSLSTGPTYEQYF. The whole variable domain, remainder taken from reference TRBV18 and TRBJ2-7, is NAGVMQNPRHLVRRRGQEARLRCSPMKGHSHVYWYRQLPEEGLKFMVYLQKENIIDESGMPKERFSAEFPKEGPSILRIQQVVRGDSAAYFCASSLSTGPTYEQYFGPGTRLTVT.

The genes are TRBV6-6 and TRBJ2-1, with D uncertain. Trimming shortened V by 6 bases and J by 2 bases, and 14 bases separated the two germline ends. The CDR3 has 15 residues. Germline-derived CDR1 and CDR2 are MNHNY and SVGAGI (reference sequence). The CDR3 bases are TGTGCCAGCAGCTACCTAGGCACCCCCTACAATGAGCAGTTCTTC. This sequence encodes CASSYLGTPYNEQFF.

The gene calls are TRBV6-6 and TRBJ1-4; D is unclear. The CDR3 spans 15 residues. Trimming removed 2 bases from V and 0 bases from J, with 7 bases in between. Germline-derived CDR1 and CDR2 are MNHNY and SVGAGI (reference sequence). The CDR3 nucleotides read TGTGCCAGCAGTTACGGCGGATCAACTAATGAAAAACTGTTTTTT. This encodes CASSYGGSTNEKLFF.

This chain joins TRBV19 and TRBJ2-1; 10 nucleotides line up with TRBD2. This CDR3 has 16 residues. With 5 bases clipped from V and 7 bases from J, the junction kept 11 bases outside the gene matches. Germline CDR1 LNHDA, CDR2 SQIVND (reference sequence). The CDR3 sequence is CASSLTSGRAGNEQFF. CDR3 bases: TGTGCCAGTAGTTTGACGAGCGGGAGGGCCGGGAATGAGCAGTTCTTC.

This clone has a handful of counts. The chain joins TRBV7-9 to TRBJ2-7; perhaps TRBD1 as D (5 bases). Trimming stripped 5 bases from V and 2 bases from J, with 19 bases between. The CDR3 covers 16 residues. Germline loops: CDR1 SEHNR, CDR2 FQNEAQ (reference sequence). CDR3 DNA sequence: TGTGCCAGCAGCCTCCCCCAGGGCCTGGTCCCCTACGAGCAGTACTTC. Protein: CASSLPQGLVPYEQYF.

This chain uses TRBV7-3 with TRBJ1-1, with TRBD1 as a possible D gene (5 bases). The CDR3 loop spans 16 amino acids. Deletions cut 2 bases from V and 8 bases from J, with 21 bases between. The germline V gene has CDR1 SGHTA and CDR2 FQGTGA. CDR3: CASSLYGVGGGTEAFF. The CDR3 DNA reads TGTGCCAGCAGCTTATATGGGGTGGGCGGGGGAACCGAAGCTTTCTTT.

The chain employs TRBV7-9 and TRBJ1-2; tentatively, D is TRBD1 (6 bases). Trimming stripped 3 bases from V and 4 bases from J, with 24 bases between. Looked up from germline, CDR1 is SEHNR and CDR2 is FQNEAQ (reference sequence). This CDR3 is 18 amino acids long. Here the CDR3 DNA reads TGTGCCAGCAGCTTCCCCTCGACAGGCATAGTAGAAAGCTATGGCTACACCTTC. Translated: CASSFPSTGIVESYGYTF.

The chain uses TRBV19 and TRBJ1-3, with 7 bases lining up with TRBD1. The trim removed 5 bases at V and 0 bases at J, leaving 4 bases unmatched. CDR1 is LNHDA, CDR2 SQIVND, per germline (reference sequence). The CDR3 length is 15 residues. The CDR3 region has the DNA TGTGCCAGTAGTGGCGACAGGGCCTCTGGAAACACCATATATTTT. Its protein product is CASSGDRASGNTIYF.

The V gene is TRBV19, the J gene TRBJ1-4; the D gene is possibly TRBD1 (5 bases). V lost 5 bases to trimming and J lost 8 bases, with 12 bases between them. CDR1 and CDR2 from the germline V gene are LNHDA and SQIVND (reference sequence). The CDR3 consists of 13 residues. For the CDR3, the DNA is TGTGCCAGTAGTGCGGGGGGAGGCGAAAAACTGTTTTTT. This translates into CASSAGGGEKLFF. The full variable domain, its missing parts supplied by reference TRBV19 and TRBJ1-4, is DGGITQSPKYLFRKEGQNVTLSCEQNLNHDAMYWYRQDPGQGLRLIYYSQIVNDFQKGDIAEGYSVSREKKESFPLTVTSAQKNPTAFYLCASSAGGGEKLFFGSGTQLSVL.

The chain couples TRBV5-8 to TRBJ1-6; D might be TRBD1 (6 bases). There are 16 residues in the CDR3. V lost 0 bases and J lost 5, with 12 bases in between. The V gene's germline CDR1 is SGHTS and CDR2 YDEGEE. CDR3 residues: CASSLGDRSNNSPLHF. For the CDR3, the DNA is TGTGCCAGCAGCTTGGGAGACAGGTCAAATAATTCACCCCTCCACTTT.

The chain employs TRBV5-5 and TRBJ2-2; 10 nucleotides agree with TRBD1. Germline V gene sequence: CDR1 SGHKS, CDR2 YYEKEE (reference sequence). The CDR3 consists of 15 residues. J gave up 3 bases and V 3 bases, and 2 bases lay outside the gene matches. The CDR3 DNA reads as TGTGCCAGCAGCTGGGGGACAGGGGACACCGGGGAGCTGTTTTTT. Its translation is CASSWGTGDTGELFF. Using reference TRBV5-5 and TRBJ2-2 for the parts outside the CDR3, the full variable domain is DAGVTQSPTHLIKTRGQQVTLRCSPISGHKSVSWYQQVLGQGPQFIFQYYEKEERGRGNFPDRFSARQFPNYSSELNVNALLLGDSALYLCASSWGTGDTGELFFGEGSRLTVL.

The gene calls are TRBV4-1 and TRBJ2-5; tentatively, D is TRBD2 (6 bases). Germline CDR1 MGHRA, CDR2 YSYEKL. Trimming took off 1 base at V and 5 bases at J, with 17 bases between the two ends. This CDR3 is built from 16 residues. The CDR3 DNA reads as TGCGCCAGCAGCCAAGTTGCGATAGGGAGGTGGGAGACCCAGTACTTC. Its protein is CASSQVAIGRWETQYF.

The chain is built from TRBV5-5 and TRBJ1-5, with 9 nucleotides matching TRBD1. Germline CDR1 and CDR2: SGHKS and YYEKEE (reference sequence). The CDR3 extends over 16 amino acids. Germline trimming cut 0 bases from V and 6 bases from J; bases unmatched to any gene: 7. CDR3 protein: CASSLEGTGTSQPQHF. The CDR3 DNA is TGTGCCAGCAGCTTGGAAGGGACAGGGACAAGTCAGCCCCAGCATTTT. Full variable domain (remainder filled in from reference TRBV5-5 and TRBJ1-5): DAGVTQSPTHLIKTRGQQVTLRCSPISGHKSVSWYQQVLGQGPQFIFQYYEKEERGRGNFPDRFSARQFPNYSSELNVNALLLGDSALYLCASSLEGTGTSQPQHFGDGTRLSIL.

This clone was observed a handful of times. The genes are TRBV7-9 and TRBJ2-2; D is possibly TRBD1 (5 bases). CDR3 size: 14 residues. V lost 2 bases and J lost 1, with 5 bases in between. CDR1 is SEHNR, CDR2 FQNEAQ, per germline (reference sequence). The CDR3 region has the DNA TGTGCCAGCAGCTTACAGGGGAACACCGGGGAGCTGTTTTTT. As protein: CASSLQGNTGELFF.

The V and J genes are TRBV28 and TRBJ2-1; 7 bases line up with TRBD1. The germline V gene has CDR1 MDHEN and CDR2 SYDVKM. The CDR3 covers 15 residues. J lost 3 bases, V lost 6 bases, and 8 bases had no gene match. CDR3 nucleotide sequence: TGTGCCAGCAGCCCCCCCGGGACAGACTACAATGAGCAGTTCTTC. Its protein product is CASSPPGTDYNEQFF.

V usage is TRBV7-3 and J usage is TRBJ2-3; 11 nucleotides align to TRBD2. The germline CDR1 and CDR2 sequences are SGHTA and FQGTGA. J gave up 1 base and V 3 bases, and 0 bases lay outside the gene matches. This CDR3 is built from 15 residues. The CDR3 loop is CASSFSGRGTDTQYF. CDR3 bases: TGTGCCAGCAGCTTTAGCGGGAGGGGCACAGATACGCAGTATTTT.

The chain links TRBV28 to TRBJ2-7; TRBD2 agrees at 12 bases. Germline trimming cut 1 base from V and 4 bases from J; bases unmatched to any gene: 5. The CDR3 sequence is 16 residues long. The germline gives CDR1 MDHEN, CDR2 SYDVKM. Here the CDR3 DNA reads TGTGCCAGCAGTTTATTTATGACTAGCGGGAGATACGAGCAGTACTTC. This encodes CASSLFMTSGRYEQYF.

The chain combines TRBV12-5 with TRBJ1-3, with no clear D. Germline V lookup: CDR1 LGHNT, CDR2 FRNRAP. With 7 bases removed from V and 0 bases from J, the gap between germline ends came to 10 bases. This CDR3 is built from 14 residues. CDR3 bases: TGTGCTAGTGCCGCGGGTCGCTCTGGAAACACCATATATTTT. Its protein product is CASAAGRSGNTIYF.

The chain carries TRBV19 and TRBJ2-7; 7 bases agree with TRBD1. Germline CDR1 reads LNHDA; CDR2 reads SQIVND (reference sequence). V gave up 6 bases and J gave up 5 bases; unmatched junction bases: 7. This CDR3 has 13 residues. The CDR3 spells CASRPTGTDEQYF. Written as DNA, the CDR3 is TGTGCCAGTAGACCGACAGGGACGGACGAGCAGTACTTC.

The chain combines TRBV5-4 with TRBJ2-1, with D possibly matching TRBD2 (7 bases). V lost 4 bases and J 5 bases, leaving 16 bases between the germline ends. This CDR3 spans 15 amino acids. In germline, CDR1 is SGHNT, CDR2 YYREEE (reference sequence). DNA for the CDR3: TGTGCCAGCAGCCCGGGGGGCAGGGGAGACAATGAGCAGTTCTTC. Its translation is CASSPGGRGDNEQFF. Combining the CDR3 with reference TRBV5-4 and TRBJ2-1 gives the whole variable domain ETGVTQSPTHLIKTRGQQVTLRCSSQSGHNTVSWYQQALGQGPQFIFQYYREEENGRGNFPPRFSGLQFPNYSSELNVNALELDDSALYLCASSPGGRGDNEQFFGPGTRLTVL.

V and J are TRBV5-1 and TRBJ1-1, with D tentatively TRBD1 (5 bases). V lost 1 base, J lost 0 bases, and 13 bases lay in between. Germline CDR1 is SGHRS and CDR2 is YFSETQ. This CDR3 comprises 16 residues. The CDR3 nucleotides are TGCGCCAGCAGCTTGCTCGGAGGGGCTGTGAACACTGAAGCTTTCTTT. The encoded protein is CASSLLGGAVNTEAFF.

The rearrangement links TRBV15 to TRBJ2-1; 9 bases agree with TRBD1. This CDR3 has 16 residues. Germline V gene sequence: CDR1 LNHNV, CDR2 YYDKDF (reference sequence). The J segment lost 4 bases and the V segment lost 3 bases, leaving 7 bases of the junction unmatched. This CDR3 reads CATSRDRGRVYNEQFF. Here the CDR3 DNA reads TGTGCCACCAGCAGGGACAGGGGTCGCGTATACAATGAGCAGTTCTTC. Full variable domain (remainder filled in from reference TRBV15 and TRBJ2-1): DAMVIQNPRYQVTQFGKPVTLSCSQTLNHNVMYWYQQKSSQAPKLLFHYYDKDFNNEADTPDNFQSRRPNTSFCFLDIRSPGLGDTAMYLCATSRDRGRVYNEQFFGPGTRLTVL.

This chain links TRBV19 with TRBJ2-1; 15 nucleotides align to TRBD2. There are 17 residues in the CDR3. After removal of 4 bases from V and 1 base from J, the junction contained 2 bases not matched to a gene. Germline V gene lookup returns CDR1 LNHDA and CDR2 SQIVND (reference sequence). The CDR3 protein is CASSKGTSGGSYNEQFF. The DNA for the CDR3 is TGTGCCAGTAGTAAAGGGACTAGCGGGGGGTCCTACAATGAGCAGTTCTTC.